The entry below gives a single T cell receptor (beta chain) sequence along with its context. Other DNA sequences in the sample encode the same CDR3. This sample is part of a study of shared clonotypes between healthy human individuals. The CDR3 sequence is 12 residues long. Germline CDR1 and CDR2: SQVTM and ANQGSEA. V lost 4 bases and J lost 4, with 8 bases in between. TCRdb keeps only in-frame clones here, not all; method: immunoSEQ multiplex PCR. The sample gives about 1.5 million clones, around 95% of which show up once; approximately 1.2% is in the top ten. J is TRBJ1-5 and V is TRBV29-1; D is possibly TRBD1 (5 bases). Sequenced input: naive CD4+ T cells sorted from blood. The sample's subset: CD45RA+ positively selected. The sequence was collected from a man aged 30 to 39 in good health. The CDR3 DNA reads TGCAGCGTTGGAGGGGCGAATCAGCCCCAGCATTTT. Encoded protein: CSVGGANQPQHF.